These 17 T cell receptor beta chains were sequenced from one sample in a study of shared clonotypes between healthy human individuals. The data were produced by immunoSEQ multiplex PCR, yet TCRdb's version contains in-frame clones alone and is incomplete. Of some 1.1 million clones in the sample, roughly 80% were seen once. Specimen: memory CD4+ T cells from PBMCs. As to subset: CD45RA-negative fraction. These receptors were taken from a man between 18 and 29 years old in good health. Some clones in this sample may be carry-over from other donors' samples.

This rearrangement joins TRBV6-1 to TRBJ2-7; D possibly corresponds to TRBD1 (6 bases). V was trimmed by 1 base and J by 2 bases, leaving 12 bases between them. CDR3 size: 15 residues. CDR1 is MNHNS, CDR2 SASEGT, per germline. CDR3 residues: CASSEGTGPPYEQYF. CDR3 nucleotides: TGTGCCAGCAGTGAAGGTACAGGGCCCCCCTACGAGCAGTACTTC.

The chain has TRBV5-1 and TRBJ2-1, with unresolved D. V dropped 2 bases and J dropped 7 bases, with 10 bases sitting between them. Germline V gene lookup returns CDR1 SGHRS and CDR2 YFSETQ. CDR3 length equals 13 residues. The CDR3: CASSFNSGNEQFF. The CDR3 DNA follows: TGCGCCAGCAGCTTCAATTCCGGGAATGAGCAGTTCTTC. The full variable domain, rest sourced from reference TRBV5-1 and TRBJ2-1, is KAGVTQTPRYLIKTRGQQVTLSCSPISGHRSVSWYQQTPGQGLQFLFEYFSETQRNKGNFPGRFSGRQFSNSRSEMNVSTLELGDSALYLCASSFNSGNEQFFGPGTRLTVL.

This clone came up a few times. The genes are TRBV29-1 and TRBJ1-4, with TRBD1 as a possible D gene (6 bases). There are 16 residues in the CDR3. Germline V gene lookup returns CDR1 SQVTM and CDR2 ANQGSEA. Trimming pared 4 bases from V and 0 bases from J, leaving 15 bases between. CDR3 in amino acids: CSVGRTASSTNEKLFF. Written as DNA, the CDR3 is TGCAGCGTTGGCCGGACAGCTTCTTCAACTAATGAAAAACTGTTTTTT.

V gene TRBV30 combines with J gene TRBJ2-1, with 8 nucleotides matching TRBD2. The CDR3 totals 13 residues. J was trimmed by 12 bases and V by 5 bases; bases with no gene match: 12. Germline V gene lookup returns CDR1 GTSNPN and CDR2 SVGIG (reference sequence). CDR3 nucleotides: TGTGCCTGGGGACTAGCTGCCCGTCAAGGGCAGTTCTTC. Residues: CAWGLAARQGQFF.

This rearrangement joins TRBV5-1 to TRBJ2-1, with D maybe TRBD1 (5 bases). CDR1 is SGHRS and CDR2 is YFSETQ in the germline V gene. CDR3 length equals 14 residues. Trimming shortened V by 0 bases and J by 8 bases, and 12 bases separated the two germline ends. CDR3 sequence (DNA): TGCGCCAGCAGCTTGGGACAGCCGTTTTATGAGCAGTTCTTC. Translating it yields CASSLGQPFYEQFF.

V and J are TRBV6-5 and TRBJ1-5; TRBD1 might be the D (6 bases). Trimming cost V 8 bases and J 2 bases, with 13 bases left between them. The germline V gene encodes CDR1 MNHEY and CDR2 SVGAGI. There are 14 residues in the CDR3. The CDR3 is CASAPRGRNQPQHF. The CDR3 DNA reads as TGTGCCAGCGCCCCGCGGGGGCGCAATCAGCCCCAGCATTTT.

The genes are TRBV14 and TRBJ2-1; D remains ambiguous. CDR3 size: 19 residues. The germline V gene encodes CDR1 SGHDN and CDR2 FVKESK. V was clipped by 1 base and J by 1 base, with 20 bases between them. The CDR3 loop reads CASSQVNFSALTSYNEQFF. CDR3 coding DNA: TGTGCCAGCAGCCAAGTAAATTTTTCAGCGCTCACGTCCTACAATGAGCAGTTCTTC.

CDR3 in amino acids: CASSLSGYNEQFF. CDR3 DNA sequence: TGTGCCAGCAGCTTATCAGGGTACAATGAGCAGTTCTTC. This chain connects TRBV11-2 to TRBJ2-1; the D gene is possibly TRBD1 (5 bases). This CDR3 region has 13 residues. Germline CDR1 is SGHAT and CDR2 is FQNNGV. The V end lost 2 bases, the J end lost 4 bases, and 6 bases lay between the germline ends.

The chain links TRBV7-9 to TRBJ2-1; 9 positions match TRBD1. J lost 4 bases, V lost 0 bases, and 7 bases had no gene match. This CDR3 has 17 amino acids. Germline V gene lookup returns CDR1 SEHNR and CDR2 FQNEAQ (reference sequence). CDR3 sequence (DNA): TGTGCCAGCAGCTTAGCGCTTGGACAGGGGAATTACAATGAGCAGTTCTTC. Protein product: CASSLALGQGNYNEQFF.

About this clone: Other DNA variants within this sample encode the same CDR3. This chain joins TRBV2 and TRBJ1-1; D may be TRBD1 (5 bases). Germline CDR1 SNHLY, CDR2 FYNNEI. Trimming removed 4 bases from V and 3 bases from J, with 12 bases in between. This CDR3 is 14 amino acids long. The CDR3 DNA follows: TGTGCCAGCAGTGTAGAGGGGCGGGACACTGAAGCTTTCTTT. This encodes CASSVEGRDTEAFF.

The chain has TRBV14 and TRBJ2-1; D may be TRBD2 (6 bases). CDR3 size: 13 residues. Trimming removed 1 base from V and 12 bases from J, with 13 bases in between. Germline lookup yields CDR1 SGHDN and CDR2 FVKESK. CDR3 amino acids: CASSQGLSGVQFF. The CDR3 bases are TGTGCCAGCAGCCAAGGACTCTCGGGAGTGCAGTTCTTC. Full variable domain (remainder filled in from reference TRBV14 and TRBJ2-1): EAGVTQFPSHSVIEKGQTVTLRCDPISGHDNLYWYRRVMGKEIKFLLHFVKESKQDESGMPNNRFLAERTGGTYSTLKVQPAELEDSGVYFCASSQGLSGVQFFGPGTRLTVL.

V gene TRBV4-3 combines with J gene TRBJ2-7; 10 positions match TRBD2. The trim removed 4 bases at V and 4 bases at J, leaving 7 bases unmatched. The CDR3 is made up of 15 amino acids. Germline loops: CDR1 LGHNA, CDR2 YSLEER. This CDR3 reads CASSLAGGLVYEQYF. The CDR3 nucleotides read TGCGCCAGCAGCCTAGCGGGAGGATTAGTGTACGAGCAGTACTTC.

This chain joins TRBV30 and TRBJ2-3; D uncertain. V lost 2 bases and J 3 bases, leaving 12 bases between the germline ends. This CDR3 is 14 amino acids long. The germline V gene encodes CDR1 GTSNPN and CDR2 SVGIG (reference sequence). The CDR3 loop reads CAWSLWVGTDTQYF. The CDR3 bases are TGTGCCTGGAGTTTGTGGGTTGGAACAGATACGCAGTATTTT.

The chain is built from TRBV9 and TRBJ2-1, with 10 bases matching TRBD2. The CDR3 loop spans 15 amino acids. V lost 3 bases to trimming and J lost 8 bases; unmatched junction nucleotides: 8. Germline values: CDR1 SGDLS, CDR2 YYNGEE. CDR3: CASSAWTSGGDEQFF. The CDR3 region has the DNA TGTGCCAGCAGCGCCTGGACTAGCGGCGGGGATGAGCAGTTCTTC. The variable domain in full, completed from reference TRBV9 and TRBJ2-1, reads DSGVTQTPKHLITATGQRVTLRCSPRSGDLSVYWYQQSLDQGLQFLIQYYNGEERAKGNILERFSAQQFPDLHSELNLSSLELGDSALYFCASSAWTSGGDEQFFGPGTRLTVL.

Regarding this clone: Possible read error: a much larger clone is one base away. The rearrangement links TRBV28 to TRBJ2-5; D ambiguous. Germline CDR1 reads MDHEN; CDR2 reads SYDVKM. There are 12 residues in the CDR3. The ends were cut back, 3 bases at V and 1 base at J, with 3 bases in the middle. The CDR3 sequence: CASSFPQETQYF. DNA for the CDR3: TGTGCCAGCAGTTTTCCCCAAGAGACCCAGTACTTC.

The gene calls are TRBV7-6 and TRBJ1-5; D is undetermined. The V gene's germline CDR1 is SGHVS and CDR2 FNYEAQ. The CDR3 is 15 residues long. The germline V and J ends were trimmed by 1 base and 11 bases, with 18 bases remaining between them. The DNA for the CDR3 is TGTGCCAGCAGCTTAGGGGTTTCGGGCTTTGAAGCCCAGCATTTT. Protein sequence: CASSLGVSGFEAQHF.

The chain joins TRBV29-1 to TRBJ2-5; no reliable D call. The CDR3 consists of 14 residues. V dropped 4 bases and J dropped 0 bases, with 12 bases sitting between them. Germline V gene data show CDR1 as SQVTM and CDR2 as ANQGSEA. CDR3 protein: CSVGVVGYQETQYF. The CDR3 coding sequence is TGCAGCGTTGGTGTGGTAGGGTACCAAGAGACCCAGTACTTC.